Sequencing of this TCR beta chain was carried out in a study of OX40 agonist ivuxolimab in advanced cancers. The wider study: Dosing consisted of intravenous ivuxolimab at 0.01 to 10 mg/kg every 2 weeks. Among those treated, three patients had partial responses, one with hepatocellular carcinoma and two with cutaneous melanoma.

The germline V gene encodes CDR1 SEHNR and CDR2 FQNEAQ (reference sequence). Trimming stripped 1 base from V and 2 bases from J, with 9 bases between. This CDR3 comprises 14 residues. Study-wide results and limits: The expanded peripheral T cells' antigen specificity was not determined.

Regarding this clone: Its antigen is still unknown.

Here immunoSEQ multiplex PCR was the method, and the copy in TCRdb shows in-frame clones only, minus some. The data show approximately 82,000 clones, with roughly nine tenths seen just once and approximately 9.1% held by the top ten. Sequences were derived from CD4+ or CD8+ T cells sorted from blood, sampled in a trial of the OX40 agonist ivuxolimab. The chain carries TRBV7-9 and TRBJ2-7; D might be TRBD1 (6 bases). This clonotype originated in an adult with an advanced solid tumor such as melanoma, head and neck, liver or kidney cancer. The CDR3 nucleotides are TGTGCCAGCAGCTTAGGGACAGATACCTACGAGCAGTACTTC. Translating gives CASSLGTDTYEQYF.